A single sample gave rise to the 24 T cell receptor beta chains below, sequenced in a study of patients and donors after allogeneic stem cell transplantation. Each CDR3 protein gets one entry after TCRdb re-called the RT-PCR reads with MiXCR. In the table there are 200,000 to 250,000 distinct CDR3 sequences, roughly 13% of which are singletons. The sequenced material came from blood, either unsorted or a sorted T cell fraction (not recorded which). Source of these receptors: a human donor who was either an allogeneic HSCT recipient or a stem cell or donor lymphocyte infusion donor (not recorded which). It is not recorded whose cells these are; they may come from a transplant donor.

As for this clonotype: A single base separates this from a much larger clone, so it may be a read error. This CDR3 fails to terminate in the conserved phenylalanine or tryptophan, so it likely reflects a read error. The chain uses TRBV20-1 and TRBJ2-5; 9 bases are a match to TRBD2. The CDR3 extends over 15 amino acids. Losses at the gene ends were 4 bases for V and 5 bases for J; bases not matched to a gene: 11. CDR1 is DFQATT and CDR2 is SNEGSKA in the germline V gene (reference sequence). The CDR3 region is CSANTAAGGGETQYL. In DNA, the CDR3 is TGCAGTGCTAACACCGCGGCGGGAGGGGGTGAGACCCAGTACCTC.

In this sample, this clonotype turned up many times. V and J are TRBV12-3 or TRBV12-4 and TRBJ2-1; possible D gene TRBD1, 5 bases. Trimming cost V 3 bases and J 9 bases, with 12 bases left between them. The CDR3 consists of 13 residues. DNA of the CDR3: TGTGCCAGCAGTTTTTATGGGGCTGCTGAGCAGTTCTTC. Amino acids: CASSFYGAAEQFF.

The chain combines TRBV29-1 with TRBJ1-1, with unresolved D. V was cut by 3 bases and J by 0 bases, with 8 bases left in between. Germline V CDR1 and CDR2: SQVTM, ANQGSEA. The CDR3 has 13 residues. The chain's CDR3 is CSVDVPMNTEAFF. The CDR3 nucleotides are TGCAGCGTTGACGTCCCGATGAACACTGAAGCTTTCTTT.

This clonotype was seen more than once but under ten times. V usage is TRBV20-1 and J usage is TRBJ2-7; D remains unclear. The CDR3 has 11 residues. From germline, CDR1 is DFQATT and CDR2 SNEGSKA (reference sequence). Trimming cost V 3 bases and J 1 base, with 4 bases left between them. The CDR3 bases are TGCAGTGCTAGCCTATCCTACGAGCAGTACTTC. Protein: CSASLSYEQYF.

The chain employs TRBV4-3 and TRBJ2-7; a weak D match, TRBD2 (5 bases). The V end lost 1 base, the J end lost 6 bases, and 16 bases lay between the germline ends. CDR1 and CDR2 from the germline V gene are LGHNA and YSLEER. CDR3 length equals 15 residues. The CDR3: CASSQAQVLGSEQYF. The DNA for the CDR3 is TGCGCCAGCAGCCAAGCGCAGGTATTAGGGAGCGAGCAGTACTTC.

This rearrangement joins TRBV5-6 to TRBJ2-7; 10 bases align to TRBD2. With 2 bases clipped from V and 3 bases from J, the junction kept 8 bases outside the gene matches. CDR1 and CDR2 from the germline V gene are SGHDT and YYEEEE. The CDR3 spans 16 residues. The CDR3 reads CASSFLSGGGIYEQYF. In DNA, the CDR3 is TGTGCCAGCAGCTTTCTAAGCGGGGGGGGTATCTACGAGCAGTACTTC.

The chain recombines TRBV20-1 with TRBJ1-1; no firm D call. CDR3 size: 15 residues. The germline gives CDR1 DFQATT, CDR2 SNEGSKA (reference sequence). V was clipped by 0 bases and J by 3 bases, with 14 bases between them. The CDR3 loop reads CSARESKVAYTEAFF. As DNA, the CDR3 is TGCAGTGCTAGAGAATCTAAAGTAGCGTACACTGAAGCTTTCTTT.

The CDR3 loop reads CAWRAGFNTEAFF. In DNA form, the CDR3 reads TGTGCCTGGAGGGCGGGCTTCAACACTGAAGCTTTCTTT. The J gene is TRBJ1-1, the V gene TRBV30; D gene unclear. The CDR3 runs 13 residues. V was pared by 3 bases and J by 2 bases, with 10 bases between. Germline lookup yields CDR1 GTSNPN and CDR2 SVGIG (reference sequence).

This clonotype was counted between two and nine times. The chain has TRBV11-3 and TRBJ2-7; 11 nucleotides line up with TRBD2. V shed 8 bases, J shed 4 bases, and the junction held 13 bases outside the gene matches. This CDR3 contains 16 residues. Germline CDR1 reads SGHNT; CDR2 reads YENEEA. The CDR3 nucleotides read TGTGCCAGCTCAAAAGCGGCTAGCGGGAGGATGTACGAGCAGTACTTC. This translates into CASSKAASGRMYEQYF.

This clonotype occurred many times. This chain links TRBV7-2 with TRBJ2-3, with 7 bases fitting TRBD1. Looked up from germline, CDR1 is SGHTA and CDR2 is FQGNSA. With 4 bases clipped from V and 1 base from J, the junction kept 5 bases outside the gene matches. CDR3 length equals 15 residues. The CDR3 reads CASSSKGARTDTQYF. The CDR3 DNA reads as TGTGCCAGCAGCTCGAAGGGGGCCCGCACAGATACGCAGTATTTT.

This clonotype has a count of ten or more. For the CDR3, the DNA is TGTGCCAGTAGACAGCTAAGCAATCAGCCCCAGCATTTT. Translation: CASRQLSNQPQHF. The V and J genes are TRBV19 and TRBJ1-5; D gene ambiguous. V was cut by 6 bases and J by 1 base, with 7 bases left in between. This CDR3 is 13 amino acids long. Germline values: CDR1 LNHDA, CDR2 SQIVND (reference sequence). The full variable domain, rest sourced from reference TRBV19 and TRBJ1-5, is DGGITQSPKYLFRKEGQNVTLSCEQNLNHDAMYWYRQDPGQGLRLIYYSQIVNDFQKGDIAEGYSVSREKKESFPLTVTSAQKNPTAFYLCASRQLSNQPQHFGDGTRLSIL.

Note on this clonotype: One base away lies a much larger clone, so this may be a sequencing read error. The chain joins TRBV6-1 to TRBJ1-5, with TRBD1 identical over 9 bases. This CDR3 is built from 16 residues. Trimming took 6 bases from V and 2 from J; bases not matched to a gene: 8. In germline, CDR1 is MNHNS, CDR2 SASEGT. The CDR3: CASRPRTGVGNQPQHF. Here the CDR3 DNA reads TGTGCCAGCAGACCCCGGACAGGGGTTGGCAATCAGCCCCAGCATTTT.

There are a few counts of this clonotype. This chain uses TRBV30 with TRBJ1-3, with D possibly being TRBD1 (5 bases). There are 12 residues in the CDR3. Per germline, CDR1 GTSNPN and CDR2 SVGIG (reference sequence). Trimming removed 0 bases at V and 6 bases at J, with 6 bases between. The CDR3 coding sequence is TGTGCCTGGAGTGTCAGGGCAAACACCATATATTTT. It encodes CAWSVRANTIYF. The full variable domain, rest sourced from reference TRBV30 and TRBJ1-3, is SQTIHQWPATLVQPVGSPLSLECTVEGTSNPNLYWYRQAAGRGLQLLFYSVGIGQISSEVPQNLSASRPQDRQFILSSKKLLLSDSGFYLCAWSVRANTIYFGEGSWLTVV.

This clonotype was counted ten times or more. This CDR3 reads CASSPGLDRDEQFF. Written as DNA, the CDR3 is TGTGCCAGCAGCCCGGGACTAGACAGAGATGAGCAGTTCTTC. The chain has TRBV4-2 and TRBJ2-1; TRBD2 agrees at 8 bases. The CDR3 spans 14 residues. The germline V gene encodes CDR1 LGHNA and CDR2 YNFKEQ. Trimming cost V 4 bases and J 8 bases; bases outside gene matches: 7.

V usage is TRBV30 and J usage is TRBJ2-7, with 9 bases that match TRBD2. The junction had 3 bases not matched to a gene; V was cut back by 4 bases and J by 2 bases. This CDR3 contains 13 residues. Germline CDR1 GTSNPN, CDR2 SVGIG (reference sequence). CDR3 sequence reads: CAWMLAGTYEQYF. The CDR3 DNA is TGTGCCTGGATGCTAGCGGGAACCTACGAGCAGTACTTC.

In this sample, this clonotype turned up a few times. CDR3: CAISDSDANKLTDTQYF. In DNA, the CDR3 is TGTGCCATCAGTGACTCCGACGCGAACAAACTCACAGATACGCAGTATTTT. The chain links TRBV10-3 to TRBJ2-3; no reliable D call. Germline V CDR1 and CDR2: ENHRY, SYGVKD. V was shortened by 3 bases and J by 2 bases, with 18 bases between the two germline ends. The CDR3 runs 17 residues.

This clonotype was detected a few times. The gene calls are TRBV19 and TRBJ2-3; D perhaps matches TRBD2 (5 bases). CDR1 and CDR2 from the germline V gene are LNHDA and SQIVND (reference sequence). Trimming left V 7 bases short and J 0 bases short, with 8 bases between. The CDR3 spans 13 residues. The CDR3: CASKKRSTDTQYF. The CDR3, as DNA: TGTGCCAGTAAAAAGCGGAGCACAGATACGCAGTATTTT. Full variable domain (missing parts from reference TRBV19 and TRBJ2-3): DGGITQSPKYLFRKEGQNVTLSCEQNLNHDAMYWYRQDPGQGLRLIYYSQIVNDFQKGDIAEGYSVSREKKESFPLTVTSAQKNPTAFYLCASKKRSTDTQYFGPGTRLTVL.

This chain connects TRBV29-1 to TRBJ2-5, with no clear D. This CDR3 is built from 16 residues. V shed 0 bases and J shed 0 bases, with 14 bases lying between them. The germline gives CDR1 SQVTM, CDR2 ANQGSEA. CDR3 in DNA: TGCAGCGTTGAAGATTCGTTGAAACGGTACCAAGAGACCCAGTACTTC. Translated: CSVEDSLKRYQETQYF. The variable domain in full, completed from reference TRBV29-1 and TRBJ2-5, reads SAVISQKPSRDICQRGTSLTIQCQVDSQVTMMFWYRQQPGQSLTLIATANQGSEATYESGFVIDKFPISRPNLTFSTLTVSNMSPEDSSIYLCSVEDSLKRYQETQYFGPGTRLLVL.

This clonotype was seen repeatedly, ten times or more. The chain is built from TRBV5-1 and TRBJ2-7, with D unresolved. CDR3 length equals 14 residues. Trimming shortened V by 0 bases and J by 2 bases, and 9 bases separated the two germline ends. Per the germline V gene, CDR1 is SGHRS and CDR2 is YFSETQ. The CDR3 protein is CASSLVAGTYEQYF. For the CDR3, the DNA is TGCGCCAGCAGCTTGGTCGCTGGTACCTACGAGCAGTACTTC.

This clonotype was counted between two and nine times. The rearrangement links TRBV7-3 to TRBJ1-6, with D hard to call. The length of the CDR3 is 15 residues. Per germline, CDR1 SGHTA and CDR2 FQGTGA. V was clipped by 5 bases and J by 5 bases, with 13 bases between them. The CDR3 region is CASSSTRTNNSPLHF. The DNA for the CDR3 is TGTGCCAGCAGCAGCACGAGGACTAATAATTCACCCCTCCACTTT.

As DNA, the CDR3 is TGTGCCAGCAGCTTGGAACGGACAGGGGTCTATGGCTACACCTTC. Encoded protein: CASSLERTGVYGYTF. The chain combines TRBV5-6 with TRBJ1-2, with 9 nucleotides matching TRBD1. The V and J ends lost 0 bases and 4 bases, in that order; junction bases with no gene match: 4. The germline CDR1 and CDR2 sequences are SGHDT and YYEEEE. This CDR3 region has 15 residues. Using reference TRBV5-6 and TRBJ1-2 for the parts outside the CDR3, the full variable domain is DAGVTQSPTHLIKTRGQQVTLRCSPKSGHDTVSWYQQALGQGPQFIFQYYEEEERQRGNFPDRFSGHQFPNYSSELNVNALLLGDSALYLCASSLERTGVYGYTFGSGTRLTVV.

The chain is built from TRBV5-1 and TRBJ2-1, with no clear D. Germline V gene sequence: CDR1 SGHRS, CDR2 YFSETQ. V lost 0 bases to trimming and J lost 10 bases, with 8 bases between them. The CDR3 runs 12 residues. The DNA for the CDR3 is TGCGCCAGCAGCTTGGCCCAGAGGGAGCAGTTCTTC. Translated: CASSLAQREQFF. Together with reference TRBV5-1 and TRBJ2-1, the CDR3 gives the full variable domain: KAGVTQTPRYLIKTRGQQVTLSCSPISGHRSVSWYQQTPGQGLQFLFEYFSETQRNKGNFPGRFSGRQFSNSRSEMNVSTLELGDSALYLCASSLAQREQFFGPGTRLTVL.

This clonotype turned up a few times. The chain carries TRBV19 and TRBJ2-1; 8 bases are shared with TRBD2. After removal of 5 bases from V and 2 bases from J, the junction contained 8 bases not matched to a gene. Per the germline V gene, CDR1 is LNHDA and CDR2 is SQIVND (reference sequence). The CDR3 contains 16 residues. The DNA for the CDR3 is TGTGCCAGTAGTCTCCGGCTTAGCGGGACCTACAATGAGCAGTTCTTC. Its protein product is CASSLRLSGTYNEQFF.

The gene calls are TRBV4-1 and TRBJ2-5; D tentatively fits TRBD1 or TRBD2 (6 bases each). The CDR3 consists of 16 residues. Per the germline V gene, CDR1 is MGHRA and CDR2 is YSYEKL. Trimming shortened V by 1 base and J by 4 bases, and 16 bases separated the two germline ends. CDR3 sequence: CASSQVPPGGRETQYF. For the CDR3, the DNA is TGCGCCAGCAGCCAAGTCCCCCCCGGGGGCCGAGAGACCCAGTACTTC.